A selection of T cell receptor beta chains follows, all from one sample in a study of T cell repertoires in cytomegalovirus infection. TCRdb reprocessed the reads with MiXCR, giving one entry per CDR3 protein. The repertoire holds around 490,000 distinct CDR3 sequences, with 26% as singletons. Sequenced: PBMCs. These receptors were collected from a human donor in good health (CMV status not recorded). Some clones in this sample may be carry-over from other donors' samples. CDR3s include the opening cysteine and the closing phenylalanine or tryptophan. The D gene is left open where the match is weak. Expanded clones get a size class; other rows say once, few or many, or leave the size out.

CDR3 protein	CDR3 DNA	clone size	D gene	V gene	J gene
CASSQRRLVVNFEQFF	TGTGCCAGCAGCCAGCGGCGGCTAGTGGTGAACTTTGAGCAGTTCTTC	many	-	TRBV7-8	TRBJ2-1
CASSLPGEGQPQHF	TGTGCCAGCAGTTTGCCAGGGGAGGGTCAGCCCCAGCATTTT	-	-	TRBV28	TRBJ1-5
CASRRGTGDGYTF	TGTGCCAGCAGAAGAGGGACAGGGGACGGCTACACCTTC	many	TRBD1	TRBV6-5	TRBJ1-2
CASSQTASEQYF	TGTGCCAGCTCGCAGACAGCTTCCGAGCAGTACTTC	-	-	TRBV18	TRBJ2-7
CASSPGPQTTDTQYF	TGTGCCAGCTCACCAGGCCCCCAAACCACAGATACGCAGTATTTT	few	-	TRBV18	TRBJ2-3
CASTVDSLSGANVLTF	TGTGCCAGCACCGTGGACAGCCTCTCTGGGGCCAACGTCCTGACTTTC	-	-	TRBV12-3/TRBV12-4	TRBJ2-6
CASSYFGSSGRSGELFF	TGTGCCAGCAGTTACTTTGGGTCTAGCGGGAGGAGCGGGGAGCTGTTTTTT	-	TRBD2	TRBV6-6	TRBJ2-2
CASRPFDAGNTEAFF	TGTGCCAGCAGACCTTTTGATGCGGGGAACACTGAAGCTTTCTTT	-	-	TRBV12-3/TRBV12-4	TRBJ1-1
CASSQLLAGGVETQYF	TGCGCCAGCAGCCAATTACTAGCGGGAGGGGTGGAGACCCAGTACTTC	-	TRBD2	TRBV4-1	TRBJ2-5
CSVDAGWTYNEQFF	TGCAGCGTTGATGCGGGGTGGACCTACAATGAGCAGTTCTTC	-	-	TRBV29-1	TRBJ2-1
CACPFDRTDTQYF	TGTGCCTGCCCCTTCGATCGCACAGATACGCAGTATTTT	-	-	TRBV30	TRBJ2-3
CASSLSMAGVYEQYF	TGTGCCAGCAGCTTAAGTATGGCCGGTGTCTACGAGCAGTACTTC	-	-	TRBV27	TRBJ2-7
CATSDQGHEQFF	TGTGCCACCAGTGATCAGGGACATGAGCAGTTCTTC	few	-	TRBV24-1	TRBJ2-1
CASSSTTGLAGGIEQFF	TGTGCCAGCAGCTCGACTACGGGACTAGCGGGAGGGATTGAGCAGTTCTTC	many	TRBD2	TRBV7-6	TRBJ2-1
CSAEGNSKNIQYF	TGCAGCGCCGAAGGGAATTCCAAAAACATTCAGTACTTC	few	-	TRBV29-1	TRBJ2-4
CASSLALGDGAGYTF	TGTGCCAGCAGCTTAGCTCTAGGGGACGGGGCTGGCTACACCTTC	many	-	TRBV7-2	TRBJ1-2
CASSLGLAETQYF	TGTGCCAGCAGCTTAGGACTGGCAGAGACCCAGTACTTC	many	-	TRBV7-2	TRBJ2-5
CASSRRTASSAETQYF	TGTGCCAGCAGCCGGAGGACAGCTTCTTCGGCAGAGACCCAGTACTTC	few	-	TRBV28	TRBJ2-5
CASSQDTGGNTEAFF	TGTGCCAGCAGCCAAGACACAGGGGGGAACACTGAAGCTTTCTTT	many	TRBD1	TRBV4-2	TRBJ1-1
CASSLVEIPNTGELFF	TGTGCCAGCAGCTTAGTTGAGATTCCGAACACCGGGGAGCTGTTTTTT	many	-	TRBV7-7	TRBJ2-2
CASSPLTGVNTEAFF	TGCGCCAGCAGCCCACTAACAGGGGTCAACACTGAAGCTTTCTTT	once	TRBD1	TRBV4-1	TRBJ1-1
CASSFTRTLLSGNTIYF	TGTGCCAGCAGCTTTACTAGGACCCTTTTGTCTGGAAACACCATATATTTT	few	-	TRBV7-2	TRBJ1-3
CASSHFDRHYGYTF	TGTGCCAGCAGCCACTTTGACAGACACTATGGCTACACCTTC	-	-	TRBV3-1	TRBJ1-2
CSASRDAKMGEQFF	TGCAGTGCTTCCCGGGACGCTAAAATGGGTGAGCAGTTCTTC	few	-	TRBV20-1	TRBJ2-1
CASSLGVKQFF	TGTGCCAGCAGTCTAGGAGTGAAGCAGTTCTTC	few	-	TRBV12-3/TRBV12-4	TRBJ2-1
CASRTGQGKNEQFF	TGTGCCAGCAGGACGGGACAGGGAAAGAATGAGCAGTTCTTC	-	TRBD1	TRBV7-9	TRBJ2-1
CASSPDPRAEKLFF	TGCGCCAGCAGCCCGGACCCCCGAGCTGAAAAACTGTTTTTT	-	-	TRBV5-1	TRBJ1-4
CASSGGTSNSPLHF	TGTGCCAGCAGTGGAGGGACATCTAATTCACCCCTCCACTTT	-	-	TRBV9	TRBJ1-6
CASRGAEQETQYF	TGTGCCAGTAGGGGGGCAGAGCAAGAGACCCAGTACTTC	-	-	TRBV19	TRBJ2-5
CASSARLRRDEQYF	TGTGCCAGTAGTGCCCGACTGCGGCGCGACGAGCAGTACTTC	-	-	TRBV19	TRBJ2-7
CATSRDRGATGELFF	TGTGCCACCAGCAGAGATCGGGGGGCGACCGGGGAGCTGTTTTTT	-	-	TRBV15	TRBJ2-2
CASSLSWGFKETQYF	TGCGCCAGCAGCTTGTCGTGGGGATTTAAAGAGACCCAGTACTTC	-	-	TRBV5-1	TRBJ2-5